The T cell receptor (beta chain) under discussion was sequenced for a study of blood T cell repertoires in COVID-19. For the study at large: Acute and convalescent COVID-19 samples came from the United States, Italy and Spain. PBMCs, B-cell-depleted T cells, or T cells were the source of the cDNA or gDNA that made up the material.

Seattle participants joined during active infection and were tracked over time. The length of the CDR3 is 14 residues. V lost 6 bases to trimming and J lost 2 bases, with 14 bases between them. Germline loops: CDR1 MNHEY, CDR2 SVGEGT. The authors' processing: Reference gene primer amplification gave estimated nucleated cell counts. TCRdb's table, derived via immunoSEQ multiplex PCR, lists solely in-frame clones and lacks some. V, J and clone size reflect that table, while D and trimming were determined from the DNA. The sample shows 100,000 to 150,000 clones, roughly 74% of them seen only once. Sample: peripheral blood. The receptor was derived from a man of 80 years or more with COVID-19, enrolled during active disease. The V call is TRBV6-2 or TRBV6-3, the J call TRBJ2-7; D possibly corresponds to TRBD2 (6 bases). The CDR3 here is CASSEGGRAYEQYF. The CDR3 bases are TGTGCCAGCAGCGAAGGAGGGAGAGCCTACGAGCAGTACTTC.